The rows below give T cell receptor beta chains drawn from one sample of a study of naive CD8 T cells in extremely preterm neonates. Using immunoSEQ multiplex PCR, the repertoire was profiled, and TCRdb retains in-frame clones only, with some absent. The sample records 4,500 to 6,500 clones, roughly 96% being singletons. Material: naive CD8+ T cells from cord blood. These receptors came from a boy who was born preterm. Each CDR3 is given with its conserved first and last residue. D genes are given only for firm matches. Size tells how often a clone was seen (once, few, many) or the class of an expanded clone, and some rows leave it out.

abundance	d_gene	v_gene	j_gene	CDR3nt	CDR3aa
.	.	TRBV7-8	TRBJ1-2	TGTGCCAGCAGCTTAGCTAACGGGGAACCCACCTTC	CASSLANGEPTF
.	TRBD2	TRBV4-1	TRBJ2-1	TGCGCCAGCAGCAACCGAACTAGCGGGAATTACAATGAGCAGTTCTTC	CASSNRTSGNYNEQFF
.	TRBD2	TRBV11-2	TRBJ2-7	TGTGCCAGCAGCTTAGCCGGGAGGTCCTACGAGCAGTACTTC	CASSLAGRSYEQYF
.	.	TRBV25-1	TRBJ1-5	TGTGCCAGCAGTATCTCTCAGGGAAGGAGCAATCAGCCCCAGCATTTT	CASSISQGRSNQPQHF
.	TRBD1	TRBV9	TRBJ2-3	TGTGCCAGCAGCGTAGCAGGGGGCAGCACAGATACGCAGTATTTT	CASSVAGGSTDTQYF
.	TRBD1	TRBV11-2	TRBJ2-2	TGTGCCAGCAGCTCAACGGGACAGGGTGGCACCGGGGAGCTGTTTTTT	CASSSTGQGGTGELFF
.	.	TRBV5-6	TRBJ2-6	TGTGCCAGCAGCGGGGTGGACAGGGCCAACGTCCTGACTTTC	CASSGVDRANVLTF
.	.	TRBV19	TRBJ1-5	TGTGCCAGTAGTAGAGCAGTTAATAGCAATCAGCCCCAGCATTTT	CASSRAVNSNQPQHF
.	.	TRBV6-6	TRBJ2-7	TGTGCCAGCAGTTACTCAGGCCACTCCTACGAGCAGTACTTC	CASSYSGHSYEQYF
.	TRBD2	TRBV7-2	TRBJ2-7	TGTGCCAGCAGCTGGACTAGCTCCTACGAGCAGTACTTC	CASSWTSSYEQYF
.	.	TRBV21-1	TRBJ1-5	TGTGCCAGCAGCATCGGGACATTAAATCAGCCCCAGCATTTT	CASSIGTLNQPQHF
.	.	TRBV27	TRBJ2-1	TGTGCCAGCAGTTCGGGGTCCTACAATGAGCAGTTCTTC	CASSSGSYNEQFF
once	.	TRBV7-8	TRBJ2-7	TGTGCCAGCAGCAACCTCTTAGGGGTAAATTCCTACGAGCAGTACTTC	CASSNLLGVNSYEQYF
once	.	TRBV4-1	TRBJ1-3	TGCGCCAGCAGCCAATTGGGGGAAGGAAACACCATATATTTT	CASSQLGEGNTIYF
.	.	TRBV7-9	TRBJ1-5	TGTGCCAGCAGCTCAGGACACCTTAATCAGCCCCAGCATTTT	CASSSGHLNQPQHF
once	.	TRBV7-3	TRBJ2-1	TGTGCCAGCAGCTACAGATCGAGCTCCTACAATGAGCAGTTCTTC	CASSYRSSSYNEQFF
.	TRBD2	TRBV27	TRBJ2-7	TGTGCCAGCGGGGCGGGAGGGGGTTACGAGCAGTACTTC	CASGAGGGYEQYF
.	TRBD2	TRBV27	TRBJ2-5	TGTGCCAGCAGTAACAGACTAGCGGGAAGAGAGACCCAGTACTTC	CASSNRLAGRETQYF
.	TRBD1	TRBV7-9	TRBJ1-2	TGTGCCAGCAGCTTAGGACAGGGGAACTATGGCTACACCTTC	CASSLGQGNYGYTF
.	TRBD2	TRBV5-1	TRBJ2-5	TGCGCCAGCAGCTTGATTCTAGCGGGCATACAAGAGACCCAGTACTTC	CASSLILAGIQETQYF
.	TRBD2	TRBV19	TRBJ2-1	TGTGCCAGTAGTATCTCGCTAGCGGGAGGCAATGAGCAGTTCTTC	CASSISLAGGNEQFF